Included here is one T cell receptor beta chain sequence, with context. The specificity of this receptor is unknown. Base qualities are not at hand, and no much larger clone is one base apart. The sample belongs to a study of cytomegalovirus exposure and HLA in healthy donors (TCRdb year 2017). Notes on the research overall: In an earlier analysis of 587 of the donors, approximately 260 Gb of sequence data and 117 million unique TCR beta sequences from about 190 million T cells were reported. Roughly five DR-DQ haplotypes were handled as single units for association and clustering because linkage in the cohort was strong. The study aimed to test whether cataloging public T cell receptors could reveal signatures of past pathogen exposure. The T cell repertoires of roughly 660 subjects were profiled by immunosequencing and related to cytomegalovirus serostatus. To predict cytomegalovirus infection status, the study combined high-throughput TCR immunosequencing, statistical association of individual TCRs with disease status, and machine learning. In a later analysis, previously published TCR beta repertoires from 666 donors were re-analyzed and high-resolution HLA genotyping was added so that TCR occurrence patterns could be studied. The genetic ancestry cluster associated with self-reported Caucasian donors included approximately 85% of the roughly 400 genotyped donors. Typing coverage differed by locus: A, B, C, DRB1 and DQB1 were typed in roughly 620-640 donors, DQA1 in about 510, DPA1 in roughly 590, and DPB1 in about 450. In a later genetic analysis, genome-wide SNP genotypes for about 65% of the roughly 670 donors were used, and that subset was treated as a discovery cohort. Rather than using new phenotypic data, the later analysis identified candidate immune exposures from TCR beta sequences and from how often those sequences occurred across donors. Across under 500 genotyped donors of the cohort, an average of roughly 200,000 unique TCR beta nucleotide sequences per donor were sequenced, and around 20% of those sequences were non-productive. Both class I and class II loci were covered by HLA typing, at four-digit resolution. Alongside the repertoire data, information on donor age, sex, ethnicity and CMV serostatus was compiled. An early release that covered several hundred HLA-typed donors contained about 300 gigabases of sequencing data and 85 million to 100 million unique TCR sequences. Every discovery cohort repertoire had been produced on one sequencing platform. In an earlier analysis of 550 to 700 of the donors, high-throughput TCR beta sequencing was used to judge whether each TCR beta V gene segment behaved as functional or pseudogenic. Besides the first cohort of around 670 subjects, a separate validation cohort made up of 95 to 150 different subjects was used. The paper as a whole reports these results and caveats: While some public TCRs were present in many individuals, most TCR sequences turned up only very rarely across donors. The study listed over 150 TCR beta chains as associated with cytomegalovirus. A further reported finding was that TCR beta sequences accurately predicted the HLA-A and HLA-B alleles for most subjects in the first cohort. Assigning TCR associations to individual alleles was difficult when HLA alleles, especially DR and DQ, strongly co-occurred. Linkage disequilibrium might explain the correlated functional status among segregating V segments, but an unknown experimental factor could not be excluded. Because the 87-base-pair reads could not distinguish some IMGT-functional V segments, including TRBV6-2 and TRBV6-3, those segments were excluded. According to a later analysis, most CMV-associated TCR beta chains appeared to be HLA-restricted, and the HLA associations seemed to be driven largely by CMV exposure. V-gene and J-gene trimming of TCR beta chains was associated with a missense DCLRE1C variant in a later genetic analysis, and the association was replicated in an independent cohort. In a later analysis, TCR association rates were found to vary across HLA loci, with the most associated TCRs seen for DRB1 alleles and the fewest for HLA-C alleles. The cohort was sequenced for TCR beta chains only, and without alpha or paired-chain data the features that could be detected were limited. The authors suggested that the approach could potentially be extended to other disease states and immunological phenotypes. Because counts were too low, about 15 rarely observed V segments, including chromosome 9 orphons, were left out of the earlier analysis of some 640 of the donors. In both the original and validation cohorts, the classifier was reported to diagnose cytomegalovirus status with high specificity and sensitivity. In vitro tests confirmed that a few of the cytomegalovirus-associated TCR beta chains recognize cytomegalovirus antigens. At a false discovery rate of 0.05, a later analysis linked 16,951 TCR beta sequences to specific HLA alleles. In a later genetic analysis, fewer N-insertions in productive TCRs were reported among donors in an Asian-associated ancestry cluster than the 666-donor mean. Roughly uniform sequencing depth across donors was assumed in presence/absence analyses, although this assumption may not hold. According to a later analysis, parvovirus B19, influenza, CMV and Epstein-Barr virus appeared linked to several top co-occurrence clusters. The only immune exposure information available for the cohort was CMV serostatus. In a later analysis, HLA-associated TCR beta chains were found to be more clonally expanded and to have lower generation probabilities than equally common non-associated chains. Because HLA typing was unavailable for some donors at each locus, only the typed subset was used in association tests. Broadly in line with IMGT annotations, most TCR beta V segments showed up in productive rearrangements about 87% or about 30% of the time in an earlier analysis of 587 of the donors. A cluster of highly shared sequence variants was judged likely to represent a technical artifact of the sequencing pipeline.

The cohort comprised more than 550 healthy bone marrow donors. All cohort members were sampled while nominally healthy, although unrecorded immune exposures were likely present. Of the approximately 670 cohort members, around 300 had a positive CMV serostatus and approximately 400 had a negative one, while no CMV serostatus was recorded for the donor. A peripheral blood sample was collected from each donor, and TCR beta sequencing was performed on peripheral blood mononuclear cells. Genomic DNA was extracted from the blood cell samples with the Qiagen DNeasy Blood Extraction Kit. Library preparation was by the immunoSEQ multiplex PCR assay. A mixture of 60 forward primers for TCR Vbeta segments and 13 reverse primers for TCR Jbeta segments was used in the multiplex PCR. The CDR3 region of rearranged TCR beta genes was amplified from genomic DNA by a multiplex PCR assay. Amplified TCR beta libraries were sequenced as 87-base-pair reads on the Illumina HiSeq System. The source study handled its data this way. A later analysis tallied approximately 87 million unique TCR beta chains across the roughly 610 repertoires, and around 10 million of those chains were shared by two or more donors. A nearest-neighbor algorithm error-corrected the raw reads and collapsed the reads into unique sequences, merging closely related sequences to remove PCR and sequencing errors. To assign V, D and J gene segments, CDR3 sequences were aligned to IMGT reference sequences. For a sequence to be retained, at least a six-nucleotide match to both a V gene segment and a J gene segment was required. A rearrangement counted as productive if the CDR3 had no stop codons and remained in frame with V and J, and every other rearrangement counted as non-productive. Following IMGT convention, CDR3 was defined as the stretch from the second conserved V-encoded cysteine to the conserved J-encoded phenylalanine. In an earlier analysis of around 640 of the donors, sequences lacking an unambiguous match to a single V gene segment were excluded. An earlier analysis of a few hundred of the donors classified V segments as functional when productive rearrangements were above 56.7% and as segregating when the standard deviation between donors was above 5%. A statistical classification framework was built for diagnosing cytomegalovirus status from the catalog of TCR beta chain sequences. In a later analysis, TCR nucleotide sequences were compared against IMGT/GENE-DB human TR gene sequences so that V and J genes could be assigned. In a later analysis, CDR3 sequences and most-parsimonious VDJ recombination scenarios were assigned using the TCRdist pipeline. In a later analysis, every TCR beta chain was defined by the combination of its CDR3 amino acid sequence and its V-gene family, and reads without a unique V-gene family were dropped. To address suspected cross-contamination and a sequencing artifact, a later analysis removed 592 highly shared, low-generation-probability nucleotide sequences. A later analysis calculated a clonal expansion index for each public chain from normalized within-repertoire ranks of inferred template counts. Generation probabilities in a later analysis came from a VDJ recombination model fitted to out-of-frame rearrangements, and those results were checked against IGoR. Hypergeometric tests were used in a later analysis to score TCR-TCR, TCR-HLA and TCR-CMV co-occurrence, with a repertoire-size bias correction applied to the TCR pairs. False discovery rates were estimated in a later analysis by permuting HLA or CMV assignments 20 times. In a later analysis, co-occurring TCRs were grouped with DBSCAN, and TCRdist sequence similarity was added when clustering was performed within HLA-allele-positive subsets. For co-occurrence clustering, repertoires with fewer than 30,000 or more than 120,000 public chains were excluded, along with a handful of repertoires with anomalous nucleotide sharing. TCRdb holds this immuneACCESS table with in-frame rearrangements only. Some clones are missing; in checked studies, unresolved V genes explain under half, and the rest has no known cause. V and J calls and clone size come straight from that table; D and trimming were deduced from the DNA. This sample is represented by 200,000 to 250,000 clones; approximately 87% of them were singletons. Over 1% of the sample is held by the ten biggest clonotypes.

V is clipped by 6 bases and J by 4 bases, and the sequence between their germline boundaries is 10 bases long. The CDR3 numbers 14 residues from cysteine through phenylalanine. CDR3 DNA only is kept here, 42 bases in frame from base 1. The germline V gene specifies ENHRY as CDR1 and SYGVKD as CDR2. The source material was PBMCs. The sequence derives from a human donor in good health. The chain employs TRBV10-3 and TRBJ2-6, and TRBD1 may be the D gene, going by 6 matching bases. The CDR3 protein is CAISPGAGANVLTF. The DNA sequence reads TGTGCCATCAGCCCAGGGGCGGGGGCCAACGTCCTGACTTTC.